This T cell receptor beta chain was sequenced for a study of CD8 T cells in Susac syndrome. The authors reverse transcribed roughly 0.5 to 1 ug RNA with random hexamers. TCRdb fed the immunoSEQ multiplex PCR reads into MiXCR, producing one record per CDR3 protein. The table records some 77,000 distinct CDR3 sequences, approximately 94% of them present only once. The receptor comes from a human donor with Susac syndrome. The source material was CD4+ T cells from PBMCs.

This CDR3 is CASSLSGPYTF. The CDR3 DNA reads as TGCGCCAGCAGCTTGTCGGGCCCCTACACCTTC. The chain recombines TRBV5-1 with TRBJ1-2; D remains ambiguous. Trimming removed 1 base from V and 10 bases from J, with 8 bases in between. The CDR3 totals 11 residues. Looked up from germline, CDR1 is SGHRS and CDR2 is YFSETQ.